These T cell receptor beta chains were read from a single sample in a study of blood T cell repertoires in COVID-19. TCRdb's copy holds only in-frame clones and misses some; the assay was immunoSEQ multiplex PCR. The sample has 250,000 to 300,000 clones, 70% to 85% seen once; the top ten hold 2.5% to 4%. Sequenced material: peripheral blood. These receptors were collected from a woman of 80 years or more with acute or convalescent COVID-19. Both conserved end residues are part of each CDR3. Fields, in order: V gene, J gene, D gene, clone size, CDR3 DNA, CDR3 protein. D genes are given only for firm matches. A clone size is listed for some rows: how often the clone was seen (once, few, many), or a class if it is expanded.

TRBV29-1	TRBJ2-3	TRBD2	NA	TGCAGCGTTGGGGGAGGGCTAGTGGGTGATACGCAGTATTTT	CSVGGGLVGDTQYF
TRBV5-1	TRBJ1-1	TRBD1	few	TGCGCCAGCAGCTTTGACAGGGACACTGAAGCTTTCTTT	CASSFDRDTEAFF
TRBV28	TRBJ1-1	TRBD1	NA	TGTGCCAGCAGTACAGGGGGCGCGGGTACTGAAGCTTTCTTT	CASSTGGAGTEAFF
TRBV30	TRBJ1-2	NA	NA	TGTGCCTGGACGCCAGGACAGTTAACTAACTATGGCTACACCTTC	CAWTPGQLTNYGYTF
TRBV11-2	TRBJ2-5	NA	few	TGTGCCAGCAGCCGCTCAGGGAATTACCAAGAGACCCAGTACTTC	CASSRSGNYQETQYF
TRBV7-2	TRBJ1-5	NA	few	TGTGCCAGCAGCTCCATGGTACGTGGCAGCAATCAGCCCCAGCATTTT	CASSSMVRGSNQPQHF
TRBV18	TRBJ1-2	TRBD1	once	TGTGCCAGCTCACCGGTGGGACAGAACTATGGCTACACCTTC	CASSPVGQNYGYTF
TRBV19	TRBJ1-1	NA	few	TGTGCCAGTAGTATAGATCAGGGGCCGAACACTGAAGCTTTCTTT	CASSIDQGPNTEAFF
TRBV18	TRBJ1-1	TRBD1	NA	TGTGCCAGCTCACCTTTGGACAGGGCTGGTGAAGCTTTCTTT	CASSPLDRAGEAFF
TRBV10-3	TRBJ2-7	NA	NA	TGTGCCATCAGCGAAGACAGTTACTCCTACGAGCAGTACTTC	CAISEDSYSYEQYF
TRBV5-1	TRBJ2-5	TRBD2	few	TGCGCCAGCAGCCCCGGACTAGCGGGGTCAGCACAAGAGACCCAGTACTTC	CASSPGLAGSAQETQYF
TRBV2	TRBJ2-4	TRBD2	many	TGTGCCAGCAGTGAAGGGGGACTAGCGGGAGGGAGACGGCCCAAAAACATTCAGTACTTC	CASSEGGLAGGRRPKNIQYF
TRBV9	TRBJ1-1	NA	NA	TGTGCCAGCAGGTTCTCGAACACTGAAGCTTTCTTT	CASRFSNTEAFF
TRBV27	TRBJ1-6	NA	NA	TGTGCCAGCAGGTCACAGGAGAGCTCCTATAATTCACCCCTCCACTTT	CASRSQESSYNSPLHF
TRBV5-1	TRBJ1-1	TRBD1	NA	TGCGCCAGCAGCTTGACAAGTACACAGGGGTTAGGTAACACTGAAGCTTTCTTT	CASSLTSTQGLGNTEAFF
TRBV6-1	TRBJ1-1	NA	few	TGTGCCAGCAGTGAAAGGGGATCATTATCTTATGGCACTGAAGCTTTCTTT	CASSERGSLSYGTEAFF
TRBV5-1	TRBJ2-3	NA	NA	TGCGCCAGCAGCTCGGAGCGGGCCGACACAGATACGCAGTATTTT	CASSSERADTDTQYF
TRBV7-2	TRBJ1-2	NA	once	TGTGCCAGCAGCTTAGACCCGGTCTATGGCTACACCTTC	CASSLDPVYGYTF
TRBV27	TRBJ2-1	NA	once	TGTGCCAGCAGCCATTCCTACAATGAGCAGTTCTTC	CASSHSYNEQFF
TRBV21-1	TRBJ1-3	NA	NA	TGTGCCAGCACCCCACCGGGACAGGGGGCATACACCATATATTTT	CASTPPGQGAYTIYF
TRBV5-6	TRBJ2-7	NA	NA	TGTGCCAGCAGCCCCAACAGGGCCTACTCCTACGAGCAGTACTTC	CASSPNRAYSYEQYF
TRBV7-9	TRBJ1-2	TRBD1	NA	TGTGCCAGCAGCTTAGGACAGGGGTCTAACTATGGCTACACCTTC	CASSLGQGSNYGYTF
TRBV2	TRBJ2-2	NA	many	TGTGCCAGCAGCAGTACAGGGACCGGGGAGCTGTTTTTT	CASSSTGTGELFF
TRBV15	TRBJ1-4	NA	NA	TGTGCCACCAGCAGATCCCTCAGAGACAGTCGTGAAAAACTGTTTTTT	CATSRSLRDSREKLFF
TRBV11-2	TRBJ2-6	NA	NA	TGTGCCAGCAGCTCAACCAGTGGGGCCAACGTCCTGACTTTC	CASSSTSGANVLTF
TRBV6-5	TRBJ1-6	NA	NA	TGTGCCAGCAGCCTTGGACAAGTTAATTCACCCCTCCACTTT	CASSLGQVNSPLHF
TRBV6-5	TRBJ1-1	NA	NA	TGTGCCACCGGGCGCCTGGAGGCTGAAGCTTTCTTT	CATGRLEAEAFF
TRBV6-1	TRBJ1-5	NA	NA	TGTGCCAGCAGTTTAGATAGCAATCAGCCCCAGCATTTT	CASSLDSNQPQHF
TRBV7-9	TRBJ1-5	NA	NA	TGTGCCAGCAGCCTAGACAGTAGCAATCAGCCCCAGCATTTT	CASSLDSSNQPQHF